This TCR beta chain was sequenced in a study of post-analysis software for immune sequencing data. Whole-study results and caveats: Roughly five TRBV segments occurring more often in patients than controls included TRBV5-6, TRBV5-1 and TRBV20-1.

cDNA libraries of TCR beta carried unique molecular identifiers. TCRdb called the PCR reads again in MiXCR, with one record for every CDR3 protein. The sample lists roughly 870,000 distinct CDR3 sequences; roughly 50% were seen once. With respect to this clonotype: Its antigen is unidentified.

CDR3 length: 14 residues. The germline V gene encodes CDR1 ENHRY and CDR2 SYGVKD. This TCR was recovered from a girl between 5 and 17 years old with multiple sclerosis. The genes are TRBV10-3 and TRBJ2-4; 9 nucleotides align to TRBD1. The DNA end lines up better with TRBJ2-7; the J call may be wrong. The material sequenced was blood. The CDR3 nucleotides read TGTGCCATCAGTGAGGGGACAGGGAATACCGAGCAGTACTTC. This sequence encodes CAISEGTGNTEQYF.